This T cell receptor beta chain is drawn from a study of T-cell reconstitution after alpha-beta-depleted transplantation in children. Researchers prepared the TCRbeta library using unique molecular identifiers, the study reports. TCRdb redid the calling of the PCR reads with MiXCR, one entry per CDR3 protein. This sample has some 490,000 distinct CDR3 sequences; approximately 13% occur once, and the top ten carry less than 6.5%. This clonotype has at least ten counts. In germline, CDR1 is SGHRS, CDR2 YFSETQ. Trimming cost V 0 bases and J 4 bases; bases outside gene matches: 3. The CDR3 contains 15 residues.

The sequence was collected from a human donor who donated a stem cell graft to a child with combined immunodeficiency. Sequencing used PBMCs from the stem cell graft donor, obtained from the stem cell graft. J is TRBJ2-1 and V is TRBV5-1; 8 positions agree with TRBD2. This CDR3 reads CASSLDGRVYNEQFF. CDR3 sequence (DNA): TGCGCCAGCAGCTTGGACGGGAGGGTATACAATGAGCAGTTCTTC.